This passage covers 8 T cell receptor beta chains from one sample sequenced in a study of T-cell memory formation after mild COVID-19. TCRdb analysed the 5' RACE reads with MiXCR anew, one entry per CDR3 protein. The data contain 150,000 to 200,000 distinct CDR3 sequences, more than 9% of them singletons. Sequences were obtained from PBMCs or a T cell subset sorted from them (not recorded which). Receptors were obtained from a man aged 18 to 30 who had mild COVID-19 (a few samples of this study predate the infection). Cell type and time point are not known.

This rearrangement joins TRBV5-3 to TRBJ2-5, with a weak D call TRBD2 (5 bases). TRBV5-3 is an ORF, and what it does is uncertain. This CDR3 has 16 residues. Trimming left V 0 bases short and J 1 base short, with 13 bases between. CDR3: CARSLAEAGTQETQYF. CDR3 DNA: TGTGCCAGAAGCTTGGCGGAGGCAGGCACCCAAGAGACCCAGTACTTC.

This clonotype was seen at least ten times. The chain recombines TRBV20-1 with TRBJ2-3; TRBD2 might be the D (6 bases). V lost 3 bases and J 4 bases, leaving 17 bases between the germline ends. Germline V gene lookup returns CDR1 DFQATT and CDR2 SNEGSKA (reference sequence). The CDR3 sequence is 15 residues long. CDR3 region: CSARADYSFADTQYF. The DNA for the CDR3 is TGCAGTGCTAGGGCGGACTATAGTTTTGCAGATACGCAGTATTTT.

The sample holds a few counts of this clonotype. CDR3 protein: CASSFRDRQYF. Written as DNA, the CDR3 is TGTGCCAGCAGCTTCCGGGACCGTCAGTACTTC. V is TRBV5-6 and J is TRBJ2-4, with D perhaps TRBD1 or TRBD2 (5 bases each). The germline V gene has CDR1 SGHDT and CDR2 YYEEEE. The CDR3 has 11 residues. The V end was cut by 2 bases, the J end by 12 bases, with 9 bases between.

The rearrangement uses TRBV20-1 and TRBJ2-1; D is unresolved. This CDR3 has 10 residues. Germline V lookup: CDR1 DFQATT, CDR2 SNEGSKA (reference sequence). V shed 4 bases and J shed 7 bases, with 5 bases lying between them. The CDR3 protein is CSAKANEQFF. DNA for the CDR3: TGCAGTGCTAAAGCAAATGAGCAGTTCTTC.

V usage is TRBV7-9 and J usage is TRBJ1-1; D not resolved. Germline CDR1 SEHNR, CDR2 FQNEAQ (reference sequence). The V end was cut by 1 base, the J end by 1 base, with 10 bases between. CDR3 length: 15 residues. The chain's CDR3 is CASSLGSHKNTEAFF. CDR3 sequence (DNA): TGTGCCAGCAGCTTAGGTTCCCACAAGAACACTGAAGCTTTCTTT.

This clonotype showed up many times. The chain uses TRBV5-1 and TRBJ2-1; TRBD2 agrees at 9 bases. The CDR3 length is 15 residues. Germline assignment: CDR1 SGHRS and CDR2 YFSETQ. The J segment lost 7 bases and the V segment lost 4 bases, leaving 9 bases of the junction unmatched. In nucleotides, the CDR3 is TGCGCCAGCAGCCCCAGACTAGCGGAGAAGAATGAGCAGTTCTTC. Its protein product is CASSPRLAEKNEQFF.

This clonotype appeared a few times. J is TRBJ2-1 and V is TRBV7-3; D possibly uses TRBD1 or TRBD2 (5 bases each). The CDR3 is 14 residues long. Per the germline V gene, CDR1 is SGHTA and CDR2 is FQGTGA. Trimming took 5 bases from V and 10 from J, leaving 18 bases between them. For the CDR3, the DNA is TGTGCCAGCAGCCTACTTGGGACGGATCAAGAGCAGTTCTTC. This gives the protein CASSLLGTDQEQFF.

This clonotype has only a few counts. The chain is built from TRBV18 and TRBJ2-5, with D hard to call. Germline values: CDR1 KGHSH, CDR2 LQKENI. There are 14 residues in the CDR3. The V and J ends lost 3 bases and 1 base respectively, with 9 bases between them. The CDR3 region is CASSPSVFQETQYF. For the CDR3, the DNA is TGTGCCAGCTCACCTTCCGTTTTCCAAGAGACCCAGTACTTC.